The entry that follows covers one T cell receptor (beta chain) sequence. The data stem from a study of blood T cell repertoires in COVID-19. About the research overall: Acute and convalescent COVID-19 samples came from the United States, Italy and Spain. Nucleic acid was either cDNA or gDNA, and it came from T cells, B-cell-depleted T cells, or PBMCs.

The V and J ends lost 4 bases and 9 bases respectively, with 14 bases between them. Germline V gene lookup returns CDR1 SGHKS and CDR2 YYEKEE (reference sequence). CDR3 length: 13 residues. The table came from immunoSEQ multiplex PCR; TCRdb's copy has only in-frame clones and leaves some out. This sample has 130,000 to 150,000 clones, with approximately 81% found just once. The sample taken for sequencing was peripheral blood. This chain links TRBV5-5 with TRBJ2-1; D may be TRBD2 (6 bases). The sequence came from a human donor in a cohort sampled during active COVID-19. The CDR3 sequence: CASSKGLEGEQFF. As DNA, the CDR3 is TGTGCCAGCAGCAAGGGCCTGGAGGGTGAGCAGTTCTTC. Filled out from reference TRBV5-5 and TRBJ2-1, the complete variable domain reads DAGVTQSPTHLIKTRGQQVTLRCSPISGHKSVSWYQQVLGQGPQFIFQYYEKEERGRGNFPDRFSARQFPNYSSELNVNALLLGDSALYLCASSKGLEGEQFFGPGTRLTVL.